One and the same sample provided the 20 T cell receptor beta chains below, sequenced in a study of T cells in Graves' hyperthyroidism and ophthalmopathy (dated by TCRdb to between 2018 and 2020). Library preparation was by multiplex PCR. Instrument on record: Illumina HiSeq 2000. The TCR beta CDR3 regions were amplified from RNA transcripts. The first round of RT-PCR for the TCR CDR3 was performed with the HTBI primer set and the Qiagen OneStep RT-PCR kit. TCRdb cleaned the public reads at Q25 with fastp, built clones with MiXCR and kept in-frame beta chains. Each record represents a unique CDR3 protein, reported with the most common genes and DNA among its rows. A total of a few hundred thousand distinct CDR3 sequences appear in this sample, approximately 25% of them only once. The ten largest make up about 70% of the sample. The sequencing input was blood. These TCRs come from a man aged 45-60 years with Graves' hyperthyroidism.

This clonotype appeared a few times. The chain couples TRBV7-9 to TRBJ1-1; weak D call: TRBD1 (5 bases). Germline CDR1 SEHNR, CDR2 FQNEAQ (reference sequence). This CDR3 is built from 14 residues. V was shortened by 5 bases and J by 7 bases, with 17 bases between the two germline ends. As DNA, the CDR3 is TGTGCCAGCAGCCGCTATCGGGGGGGGGGTGAAGCTTTCTTT. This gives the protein CASSRYRGGGEAFF.

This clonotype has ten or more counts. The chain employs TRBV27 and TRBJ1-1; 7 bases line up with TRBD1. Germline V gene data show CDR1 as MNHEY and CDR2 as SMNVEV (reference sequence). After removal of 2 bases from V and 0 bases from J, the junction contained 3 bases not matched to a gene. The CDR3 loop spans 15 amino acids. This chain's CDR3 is CASSLVGQVNTEAFF. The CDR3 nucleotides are TGTGCCAGCAGTTTAGTCGGACAGGTGAACACTGAAGCTTTCTTT.

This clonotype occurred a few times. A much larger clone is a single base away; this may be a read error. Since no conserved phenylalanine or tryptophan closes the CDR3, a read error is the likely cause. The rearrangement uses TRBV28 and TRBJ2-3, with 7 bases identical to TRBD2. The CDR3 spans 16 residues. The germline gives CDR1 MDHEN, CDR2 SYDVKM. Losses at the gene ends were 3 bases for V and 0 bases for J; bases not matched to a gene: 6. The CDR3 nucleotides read TGTGCCAGCAGTTTGTCAGGCGGGGGAAGCACAGATACGCAGTATTCT. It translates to CASSLSGGGSTDTQYS.

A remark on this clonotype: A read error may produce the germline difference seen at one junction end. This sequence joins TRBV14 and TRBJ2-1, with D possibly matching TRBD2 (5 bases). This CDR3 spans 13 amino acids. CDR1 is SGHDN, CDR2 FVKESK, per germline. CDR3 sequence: CASSRGLAYEQFF. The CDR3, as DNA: TGTGCCAGTAGCCGAGGACTGGCTTATGAGCAGTTCTTC.

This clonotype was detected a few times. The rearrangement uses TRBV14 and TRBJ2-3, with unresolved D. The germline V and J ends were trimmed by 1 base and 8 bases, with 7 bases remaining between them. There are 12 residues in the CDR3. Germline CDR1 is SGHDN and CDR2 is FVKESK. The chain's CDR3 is CASSQGKFTQYF. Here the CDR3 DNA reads TGTGCCAGCAGCCAAGGGAAATTTACGCAGTATTTT.

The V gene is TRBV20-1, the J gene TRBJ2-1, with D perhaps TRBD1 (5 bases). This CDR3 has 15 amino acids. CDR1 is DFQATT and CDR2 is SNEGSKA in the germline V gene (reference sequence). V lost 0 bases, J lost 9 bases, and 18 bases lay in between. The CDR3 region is CSARDPRKGVAEQFF. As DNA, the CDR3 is TGCAGTGCTAGAGACCCCAGAAAAGGGGTGGCTGAGCAGTTCTTC.

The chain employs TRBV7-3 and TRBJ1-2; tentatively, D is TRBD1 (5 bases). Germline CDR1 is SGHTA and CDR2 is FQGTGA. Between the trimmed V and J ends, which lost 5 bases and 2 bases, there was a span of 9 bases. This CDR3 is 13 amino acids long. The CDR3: CASSRAGNYGYTF. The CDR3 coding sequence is TGTGCCAGCAGCCGAGCAGGGAACTATGGCTACACCTTC.

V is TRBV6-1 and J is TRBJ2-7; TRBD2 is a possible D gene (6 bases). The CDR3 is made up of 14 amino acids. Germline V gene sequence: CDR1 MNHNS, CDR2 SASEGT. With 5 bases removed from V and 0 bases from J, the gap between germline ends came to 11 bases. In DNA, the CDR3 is TGTGCCAGCAGTTATTTCGGGGGCTCCTACGAGCAGTACTTC. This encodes CASSYFGGSYEQYF.

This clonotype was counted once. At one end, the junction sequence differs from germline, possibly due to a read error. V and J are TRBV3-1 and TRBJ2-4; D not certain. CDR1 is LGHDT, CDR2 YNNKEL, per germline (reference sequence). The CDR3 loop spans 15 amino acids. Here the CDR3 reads CASSQDLRASNIRYF. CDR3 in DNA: TGTGCCAGCAGCCAAGATTTACGAGCTAGTAACATTCGGTACTTC.

This CDR3 reads CASSFGQGLRTEAFF. Written as DNA, the CDR3 is TGTGCCAGTAGTTTCGGACAAGGCTTAAGAACTGAAGCTTTCTTT. The rearrangement links TRBV19 to TRBJ1-1; D may be TRBD1 (5 bases). This CDR3 comprises 15 residues. V lost 5 bases to trimming and J lost 5 bases, with 18 bases between them. Germline-derived CDR1 and CDR2 are LNHDA and SQIVND (reference sequence).

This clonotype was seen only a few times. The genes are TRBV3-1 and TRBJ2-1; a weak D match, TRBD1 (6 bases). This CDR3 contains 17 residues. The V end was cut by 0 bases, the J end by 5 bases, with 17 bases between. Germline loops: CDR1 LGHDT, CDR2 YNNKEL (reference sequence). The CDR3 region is CASSQDLGRGSNNEQFF. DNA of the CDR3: TGTGCCAGCAGCCAAGATCTGGGCAGGGGATCGAACAATGAGCAGTTCTTC.

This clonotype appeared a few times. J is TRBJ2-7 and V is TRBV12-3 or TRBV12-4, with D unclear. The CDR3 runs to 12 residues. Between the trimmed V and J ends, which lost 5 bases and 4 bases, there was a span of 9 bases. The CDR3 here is CASSRHGYEQYF. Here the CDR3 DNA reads TGTGCCAGCAGTAGGCACGGTTACGAGCAGTACTTC.

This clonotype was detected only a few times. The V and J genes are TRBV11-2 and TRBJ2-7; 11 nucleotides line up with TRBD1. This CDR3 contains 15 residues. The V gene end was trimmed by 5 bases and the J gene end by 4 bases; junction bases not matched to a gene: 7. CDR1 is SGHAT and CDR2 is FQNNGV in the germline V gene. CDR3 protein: CASSRRGQGVYEQYF. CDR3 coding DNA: TGTGCCAGCAGCCGCAGGGGACAGGGGGTGTACGAGCAGTACTTC.

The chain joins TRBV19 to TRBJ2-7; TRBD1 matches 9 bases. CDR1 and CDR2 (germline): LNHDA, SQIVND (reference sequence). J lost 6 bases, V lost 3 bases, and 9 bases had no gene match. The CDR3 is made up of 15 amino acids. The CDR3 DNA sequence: TGTGCCAGTAGTATTGGTCGGGACAGGGTGTCCGAGCAGTACTTC. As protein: CASSIGRDRVSEQYF.

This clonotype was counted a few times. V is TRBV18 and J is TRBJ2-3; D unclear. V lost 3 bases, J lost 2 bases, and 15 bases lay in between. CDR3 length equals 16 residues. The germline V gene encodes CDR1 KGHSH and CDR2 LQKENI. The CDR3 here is CASSPWPSGNTDTQYF. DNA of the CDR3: TGTGCCAGCTCACCGTGGCCATCTGGAAACACAGATACGCAGTATTTT.

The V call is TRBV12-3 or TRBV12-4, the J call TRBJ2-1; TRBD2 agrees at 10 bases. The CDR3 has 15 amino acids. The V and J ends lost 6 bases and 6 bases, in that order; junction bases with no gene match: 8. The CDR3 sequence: CASRDPGLASNEQFF. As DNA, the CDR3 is TGTGCCAGCAGAGATCCGGGACTAGCGAGCAATGAGCAGTTCTTC.

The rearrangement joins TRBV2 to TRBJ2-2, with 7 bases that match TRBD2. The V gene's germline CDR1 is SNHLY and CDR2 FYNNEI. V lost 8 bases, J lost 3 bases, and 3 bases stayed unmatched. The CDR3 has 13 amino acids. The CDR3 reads CASGEGYTGELFF. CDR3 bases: TGTGCCAGCGGGGAGGGGTACACCGGGGAGCTGTTTTTT. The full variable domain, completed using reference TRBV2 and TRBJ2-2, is EPEVTQTPSHQVTQMGQEVILRCVPISNHLYFYWYRQILGQKVEFLVSFYNNEISEKSEIFDDQFSVERPDGSNFTLKIRSTKLEDSAMYFCASGEGYTGELFFGEGSRLTVL.

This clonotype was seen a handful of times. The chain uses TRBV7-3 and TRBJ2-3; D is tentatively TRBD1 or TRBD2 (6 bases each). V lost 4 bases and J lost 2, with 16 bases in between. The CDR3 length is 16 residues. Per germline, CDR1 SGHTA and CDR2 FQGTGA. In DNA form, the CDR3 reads TGTGCCAGCAGCTCCCTAGGGGGGAAGGTCACAGATACGCAGTATTTT. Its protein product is CASSSLGGKVTDTQYF.

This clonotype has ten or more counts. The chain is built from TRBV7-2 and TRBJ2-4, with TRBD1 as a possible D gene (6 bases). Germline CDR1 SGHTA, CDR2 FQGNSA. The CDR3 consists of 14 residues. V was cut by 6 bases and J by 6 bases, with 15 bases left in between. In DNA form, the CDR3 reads TGTGCCAGCAGTTCACAGCTCAGGGGAAACATTCAGTACTTC. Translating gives CASSSQLRGNIQYF.

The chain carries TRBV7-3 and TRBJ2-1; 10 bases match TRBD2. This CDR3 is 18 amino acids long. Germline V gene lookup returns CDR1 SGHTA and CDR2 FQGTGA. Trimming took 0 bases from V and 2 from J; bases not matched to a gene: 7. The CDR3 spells CASSLTFTSGNTYNEQFF. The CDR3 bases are TGTGCCAGCAGCTTAACGTTTACTAGCGGGAACACCTACAATGAGCAGTTCTTC.